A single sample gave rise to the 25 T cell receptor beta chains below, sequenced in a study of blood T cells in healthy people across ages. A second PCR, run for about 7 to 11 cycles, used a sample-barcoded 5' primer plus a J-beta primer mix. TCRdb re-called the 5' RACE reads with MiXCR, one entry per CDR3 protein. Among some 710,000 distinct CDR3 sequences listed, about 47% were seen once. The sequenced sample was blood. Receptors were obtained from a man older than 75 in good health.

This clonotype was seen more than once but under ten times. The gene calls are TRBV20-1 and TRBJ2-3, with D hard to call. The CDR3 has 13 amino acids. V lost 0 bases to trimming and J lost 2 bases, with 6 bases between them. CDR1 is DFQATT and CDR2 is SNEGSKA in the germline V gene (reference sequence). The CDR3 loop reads CSARDDSTDTQYF. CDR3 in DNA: TGCAGTGCTAGAGACGACTCCACAGATACGCAGTATTTT.

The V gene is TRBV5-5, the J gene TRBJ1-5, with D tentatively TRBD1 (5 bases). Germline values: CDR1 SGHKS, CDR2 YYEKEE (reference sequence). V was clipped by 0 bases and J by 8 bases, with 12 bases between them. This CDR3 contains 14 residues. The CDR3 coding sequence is TGTGCCAGCAGCTTGGTGTTGGGGACCAAGCCCCAGCATTTT. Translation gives CASSLVLGTKPQHF. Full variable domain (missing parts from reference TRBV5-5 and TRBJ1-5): DAGVTQSPTHLIKTRGQQVTLRCSPISGHKSVSWYQQVLGQGPQFIFQYYEKEERGRGNFPDRFSARQFPNYSSELNVNALLLGDSALYLCASSLVLGTKPQHFGDGTRLSIL.

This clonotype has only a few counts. The CDR3 spells CSASRQGALKTQYF. In DNA form, the CDR3 reads TGCAGTGCCTCCCGACAGGGGGCTCTCAAGACCCAGTACTTC. The chain is built from TRBV20-1 and TRBJ2-5, with 10 bases lining up with TRBD1. The V and J ends lost 6 bases and 6 bases, in that order; junction bases with no gene match: 10. The CDR3 contains 14 residues. Germline V gene sequence: CDR1 DFQATT, CDR2 SNEGSKA (reference sequence).

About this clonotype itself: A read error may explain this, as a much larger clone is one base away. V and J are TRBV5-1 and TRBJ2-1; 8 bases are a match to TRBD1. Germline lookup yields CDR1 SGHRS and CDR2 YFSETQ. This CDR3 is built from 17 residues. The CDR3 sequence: CASRPRETGVSYNEPFF. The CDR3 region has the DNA TGCGCCAGCAGGCCGAGGGAGACAGGGGTCTCCTACAATGAGCCGTTCTTC.

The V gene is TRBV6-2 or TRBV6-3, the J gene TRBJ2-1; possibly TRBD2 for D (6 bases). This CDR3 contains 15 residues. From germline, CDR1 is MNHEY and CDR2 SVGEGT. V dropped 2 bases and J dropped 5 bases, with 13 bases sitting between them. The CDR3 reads CASSYPGLADNEQFF. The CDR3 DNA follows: TGTGCCAGCAGTTACCCGGGACTGGCTGACAATGAGCAGTTCTTC.

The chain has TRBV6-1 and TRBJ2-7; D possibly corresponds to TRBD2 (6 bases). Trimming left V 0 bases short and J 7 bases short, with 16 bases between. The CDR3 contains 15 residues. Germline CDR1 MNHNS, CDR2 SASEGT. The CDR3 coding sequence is TGTGCCAGCAGTGAAGCGGCGGGGAGAGAGAATGAGCAGTACTTC. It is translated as CASSEAAGRENEQYF.

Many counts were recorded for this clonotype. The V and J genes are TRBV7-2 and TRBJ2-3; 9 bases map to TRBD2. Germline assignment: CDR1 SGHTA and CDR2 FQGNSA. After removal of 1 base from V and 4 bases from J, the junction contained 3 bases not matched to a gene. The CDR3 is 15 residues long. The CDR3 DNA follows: TGTGCCAGCAGCTTAGTAGCGGGAGCGGCAGATACGCAGTATTTT. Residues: CASSLVAGAADTQYF.

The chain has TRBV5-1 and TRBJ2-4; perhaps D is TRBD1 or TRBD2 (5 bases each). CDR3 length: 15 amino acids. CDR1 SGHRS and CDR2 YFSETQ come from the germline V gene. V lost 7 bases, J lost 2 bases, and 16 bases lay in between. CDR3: CASGAGTRTKNIQYF. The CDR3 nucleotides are TGCGCCAGCGGGGCAGGGACGCGAACCAAAAACATTCAGTACTTC.

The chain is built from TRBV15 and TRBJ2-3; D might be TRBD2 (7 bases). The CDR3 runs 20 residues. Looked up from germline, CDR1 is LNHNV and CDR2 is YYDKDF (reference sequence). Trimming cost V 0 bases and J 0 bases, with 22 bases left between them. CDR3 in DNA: TGTGCCACCAGCAGAGATCTTCGGGGACTAAAGGGGGGTAGCACAGATACGCAGTATTTT. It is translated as CATSRDLRGLKGGSTDTQYF.

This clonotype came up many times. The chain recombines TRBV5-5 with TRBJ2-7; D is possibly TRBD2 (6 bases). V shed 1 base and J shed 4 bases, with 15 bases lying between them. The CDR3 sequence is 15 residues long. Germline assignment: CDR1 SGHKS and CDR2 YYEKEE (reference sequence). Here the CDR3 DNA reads TGTGCCAGCAGCTTGTCGGTTACTAGCCAATACGAGCAGTACTTC. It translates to CASSLSVTSQYEQYF.

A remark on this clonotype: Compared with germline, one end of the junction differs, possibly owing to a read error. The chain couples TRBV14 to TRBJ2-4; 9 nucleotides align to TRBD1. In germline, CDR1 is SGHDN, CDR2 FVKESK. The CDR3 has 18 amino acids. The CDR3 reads CASSQDLGTGSAKNVQYF. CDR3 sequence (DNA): TGTGCCAGCAGCCAAGATCTGGGGACAGGGTCGGCCAAAAACGTTCAGTACTTC.

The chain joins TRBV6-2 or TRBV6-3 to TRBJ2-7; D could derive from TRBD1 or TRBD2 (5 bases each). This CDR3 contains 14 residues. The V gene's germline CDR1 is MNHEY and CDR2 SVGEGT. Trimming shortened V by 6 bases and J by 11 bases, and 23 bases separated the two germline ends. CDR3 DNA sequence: TGTGCCAGCAGCTATCGGGACCGGGGATACGATAAGTACTTC. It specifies CASSYRDRGYDKYF.

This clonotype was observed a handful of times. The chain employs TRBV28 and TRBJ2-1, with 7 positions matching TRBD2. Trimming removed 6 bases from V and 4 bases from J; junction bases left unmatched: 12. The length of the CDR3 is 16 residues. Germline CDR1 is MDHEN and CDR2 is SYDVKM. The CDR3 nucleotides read TGTGCCAGCAGACCCGGGAGGTTAGCGGGTTACAATGAGCAGTTCTTC. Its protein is CASRPGRLAGYNEQFF.

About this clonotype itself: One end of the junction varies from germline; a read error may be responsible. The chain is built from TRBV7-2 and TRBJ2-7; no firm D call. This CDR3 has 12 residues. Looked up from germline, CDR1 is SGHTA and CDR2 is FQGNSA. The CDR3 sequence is CAGSFRAYEQYF. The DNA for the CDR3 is TGTGCCGGCAGCTTCCGGGCCTACGAGCAGTACTTC.

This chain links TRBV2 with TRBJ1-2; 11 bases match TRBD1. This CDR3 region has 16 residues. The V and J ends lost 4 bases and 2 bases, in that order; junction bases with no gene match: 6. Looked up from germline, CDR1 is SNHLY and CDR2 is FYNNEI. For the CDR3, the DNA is TGTGCCAGCAGTGCCCGGACAGGGGGCGAGAACTATGGCTACACCTTC. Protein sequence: CASSARTGGENYGYTF. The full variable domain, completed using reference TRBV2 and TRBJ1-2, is EPEVTQTPSHQVTQMGQEVILRCVPISNHLYFYWYRQILGQKVEFLVSFYNNEISEKSEIFDDQFSVERPDGSNFTLKIRSTKLEDSAMYFCASSARTGGENYGYTFGSGTRLTVV.

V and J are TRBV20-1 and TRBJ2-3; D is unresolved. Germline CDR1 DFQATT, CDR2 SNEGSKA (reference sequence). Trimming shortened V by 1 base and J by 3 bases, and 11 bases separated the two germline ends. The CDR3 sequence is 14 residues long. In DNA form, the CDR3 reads TGCAGTGCTAGAGGTCTAGTAATTACAGATACGCAGTATTTT. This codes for CSARGLVITDTQYF.

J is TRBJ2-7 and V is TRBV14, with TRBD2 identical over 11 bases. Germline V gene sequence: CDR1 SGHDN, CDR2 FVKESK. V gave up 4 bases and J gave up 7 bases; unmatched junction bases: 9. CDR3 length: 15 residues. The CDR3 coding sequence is TGTGCCAGCAGCCCACTAGCGGGAGTACCGAATGAGCAGTACTTC. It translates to CASSPLAGVPNEQYF.

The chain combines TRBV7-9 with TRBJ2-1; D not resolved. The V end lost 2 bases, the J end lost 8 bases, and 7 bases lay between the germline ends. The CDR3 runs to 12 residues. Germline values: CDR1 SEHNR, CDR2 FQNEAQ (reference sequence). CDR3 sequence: CASSLMVYEQFF. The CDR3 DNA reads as TGTGCCAGCAGCTTAATGGTTTATGAGCAGTTCTTC. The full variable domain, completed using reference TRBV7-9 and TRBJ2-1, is DTGVSQNPRHKITKRGQNVTFRCDPISEHNRLYWYRQTLGQGPEFLTYFQNEAQLEKSRLLSDRFSAERPKGSFSTLEIQRTEQGDSAMYLCASSLMVYEQFFGPGTRLTVL.

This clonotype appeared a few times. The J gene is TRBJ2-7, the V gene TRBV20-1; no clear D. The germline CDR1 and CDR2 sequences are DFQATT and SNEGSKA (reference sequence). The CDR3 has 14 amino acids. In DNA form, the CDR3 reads TGCAGCAGGACCTCTGGCGCAACCTCCTACGAGCAGTACTTC. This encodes CSRTSGATSYEQYF.

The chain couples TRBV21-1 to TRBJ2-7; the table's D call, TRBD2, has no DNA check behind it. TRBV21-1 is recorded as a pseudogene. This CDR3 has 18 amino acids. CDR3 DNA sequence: TGTGCCAGCAGCAATAGGGTAGCGGGAGGTTACTTCTCCTACGAGCAGTACTTC. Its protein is CASSNRVAGGYFSYEQYF.

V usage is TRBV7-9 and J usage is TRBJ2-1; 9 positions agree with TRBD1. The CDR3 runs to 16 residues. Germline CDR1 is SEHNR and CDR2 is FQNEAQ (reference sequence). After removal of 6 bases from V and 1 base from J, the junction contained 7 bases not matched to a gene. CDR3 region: CASRTGGETSYNEQFF. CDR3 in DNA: TGTGCCAGCAGAACAGGGGGCGAAACGTCCTACAATGAGCAGTTCTTC. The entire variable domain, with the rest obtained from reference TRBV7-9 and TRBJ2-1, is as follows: DTGVSQNPRHKITKRGQNVTFRCDPISEHNRLYWYRQTLGQGPEFLTYFQNEAQLEKSRLLSDRFSAERPKGSFSTLEIQRTEQGDSAMYLCASRTGGETSYNEQFFGPGTRLTVL.

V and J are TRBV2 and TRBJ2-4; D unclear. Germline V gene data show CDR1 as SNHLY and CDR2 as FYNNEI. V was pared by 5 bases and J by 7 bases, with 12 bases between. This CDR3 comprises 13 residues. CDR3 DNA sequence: TGTGCCAGCAGTCCGCCCTCCGGCAACATTCAGTACTTC. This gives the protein CASSPPSGNIQYF.

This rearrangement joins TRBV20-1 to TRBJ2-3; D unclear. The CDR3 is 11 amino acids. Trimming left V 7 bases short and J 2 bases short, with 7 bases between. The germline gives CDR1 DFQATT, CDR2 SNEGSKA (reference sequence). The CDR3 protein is CSVKSTDTQYF. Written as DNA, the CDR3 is TGCAGTGTCAAGTCCACAGATACGCAGTATTTT.

The DNA of the CDR3 is TGTGCCAGCAGTGAATTGGAGACAGGGGTCACGCCAGGAGAGACCCAGTACTTC. Its protein product is CASSELETGVTPGETQYF. V is TRBV25-1 and J is TRBJ2-5; 8 positions match TRBD1. The CDR3 consists of 18 residues. The ends lost 1 base at V and 4 bases at J; junction bases unmatched: 14. The V gene's germline CDR1 is MGHDK and CDR2 SYGVNS.

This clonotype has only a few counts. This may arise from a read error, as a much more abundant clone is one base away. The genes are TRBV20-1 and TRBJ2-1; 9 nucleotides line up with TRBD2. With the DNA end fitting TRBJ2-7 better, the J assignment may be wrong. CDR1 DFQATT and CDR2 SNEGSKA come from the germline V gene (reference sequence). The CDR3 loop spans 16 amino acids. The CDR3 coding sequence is TGCAGTGCTCCACCAGTTATAGCGGGAGACTACAATGAGCAGTACTTC. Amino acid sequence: CSAPPVIAGDYNEQYF.